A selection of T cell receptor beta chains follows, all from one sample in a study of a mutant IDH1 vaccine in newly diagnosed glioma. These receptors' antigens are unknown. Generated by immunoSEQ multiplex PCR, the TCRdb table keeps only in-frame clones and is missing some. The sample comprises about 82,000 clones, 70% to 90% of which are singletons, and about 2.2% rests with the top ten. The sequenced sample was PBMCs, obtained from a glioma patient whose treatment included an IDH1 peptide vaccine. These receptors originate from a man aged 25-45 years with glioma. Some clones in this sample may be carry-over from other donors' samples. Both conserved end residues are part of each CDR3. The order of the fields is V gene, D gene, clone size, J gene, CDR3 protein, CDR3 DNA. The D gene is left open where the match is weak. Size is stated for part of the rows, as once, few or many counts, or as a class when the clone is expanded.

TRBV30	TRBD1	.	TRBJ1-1	CAWSVLGTGENTEAFF	TGTGCCTGGAGTGTACTCGGGACAGGGGAGAACACTGAAGCTTTCTTT
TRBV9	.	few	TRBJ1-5	CASSATGKDQPQHF	TGTGCCAGCAGCGCCACAGGGAAGGATCAGCCCCAGCATTTT
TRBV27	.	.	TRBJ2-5	CASSATGRRAETQYF	TGTGCCAGCAGTGCTACGGGACGGAGGGCAGAGACCCAGTACTTC
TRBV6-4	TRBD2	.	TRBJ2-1	CASSDLAGAYNEQFF	TGTGCCAGCAGTGACTTAGCGGGAGCCTACAATGAGCAGTTCTTC
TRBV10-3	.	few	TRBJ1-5	CAISESGGQPQHF	TGTGCCATCAGTGAGTCGGGTGGCCAGCCCCAGCATTTT
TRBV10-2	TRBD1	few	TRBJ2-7	CASSEARGPSSYEQYF	TGCGCCAGCAGTGAGGCAAGGGGGCCGAGCTCCTACGAGCAGTACTTC
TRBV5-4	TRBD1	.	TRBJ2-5	CASSRTGGSGRETQYF	TGTGCCAGCAGCCGGACAGGGGGCTCGGGGAGAGAGACCCAGTACTTC
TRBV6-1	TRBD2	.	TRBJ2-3	CASSEVPGGKYSDTQYF	TGTGCCAGCAGTGAAGTACCGGGGGGTAAATATTCAGATACGCAGTATTTT
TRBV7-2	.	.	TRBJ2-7	CASSEQGYEQYF	TGTGCCAGCAGCGAACAGGGCTACGAGCAGTACTTC
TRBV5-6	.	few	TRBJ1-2	CVSSFVTDRYGYTF	TGTGTCAGCAGCTTCGTCACAGACCGCTATGGCTACACCTTC
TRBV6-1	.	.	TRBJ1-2	CASSDRGSAQFGYTF	TGTGCCAGCAGTGATAGAGGGTCGGCCCAGTTTGGCTACACCTTC
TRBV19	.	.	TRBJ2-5	CASSLRGLETQYF	TGTGCCAGTAGCTTGCGGGGGCTAGAGACCCAGTACTTC
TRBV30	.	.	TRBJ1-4	CAWSVSWSGGPSIF	TGTGCCTGGAGTGTAAGCTGGAGTGGGGGCCCTTCGATTTTT
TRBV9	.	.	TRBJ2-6	CASSTGSGANVLTF	TGTGCCAGCAGTACAGGGTCTGGGGCCAACGTCCTGACTTTC
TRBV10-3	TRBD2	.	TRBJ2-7	CAISPGLAGGKNSYEQYF	TGTGCCATCAGCCCGGGACTAGCGGGAGGGAAAAACTCCTACGAGCAGTACTTC
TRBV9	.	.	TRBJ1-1	CASSLDLGENTEAFF	TGTGCCAGCAGCCTGGACCTTGGGGAGAACACTGAAGCTTTCTTT
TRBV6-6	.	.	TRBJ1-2	CASRTGPGFANYGYTF	TGTGCCAGCAGGACAGGACCTGGGTTTGCTAACTATGGCTACACCTTC
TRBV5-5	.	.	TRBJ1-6	CASSLTDRLSPLHF	TGTGCCAGCAGCTTGACAGACCGGCTATCACCCCTCCACTTT
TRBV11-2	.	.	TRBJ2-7	CASSLDPDRGQYF	TGTGCCAGCAGCTTAGATCCGGACCGGGGGCAGTACTTC
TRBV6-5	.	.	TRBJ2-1	CASSYSPSSYNEQFF	TGTGCCAGCAGTTACTCGCCGAGCTCCTACAATGAGCAGTTCTTC